A single sample gave rise to the 10 T cell receptor beta chains below, sequenced in a study of blood T cell repertoires in COVID-19. This table comes from immunoSEQ multiplex PCR, and its TCRdb copy is limited to in-frame clones, with some not included. The sample holds over 250,000 clones, approximately 85% seen once. Sequencing was done on a sample of peripheral blood. The receptors originated from a woman in her 70s with acute or convalescent COVID-19.

A note on this clone: One junction end does not reproduce the germline sequence, and a read error may be involved. The rearrangement links TRBV20-1 to TRBJ1-1; D is perhaps TRBD1 (5 bases). There are 11 residues in the CDR3. Germline CDR1 DFQATT, CDR2 SNEGSKA (reference sequence). The chain's CDR3 is CSIETAPLISF. In nucleotides, the CDR3 is TGCAGTATAGAGACAGCCCCCCTCATTTCGTTT.

The chain employs TRBV6-5 and TRBJ1-2, with D unclear. V lost 4 bases, J lost 4 bases, and 10 bases lay in between. The CDR3 sequence is 13 residues long. Germline CDR1 reads MNHEY; CDR2 reads SVGAGI. The CDR3 loop reads CASSLQSTYGYTF. CDR3 DNA: TGTGCCAGCAGTTTACAGTCAACCTATGGCTACACCTTC.

This chain connects TRBV4-1 to TRBJ1-1; D perhaps matches TRBD1 (6 bases). This CDR3 has 13 residues. Trimming took 2 bases from V and 9 from J, leaving 13 bases between them. The V gene's germline CDR1 is MGHRA and CDR2 YSYEKL. As DNA, the CDR3 is TGCGCCAGCAGCCAATTTGTACAGGGAAAAGCTTTCTTT. Amino acid sequence: CASSQFVQGKAFF.

The J gene is TRBJ1-1, the V gene TRBV5-1; D uncertain. Germline assignment: CDR1 SGHRS and CDR2 YFSETQ. The CDR3 sequence is 13 residues long. The germline V and J ends were trimmed by 3 bases and 6 bases, with 12 bases remaining between them. CDR3 DNA sequence: TGCGCCAGCAGCTCCCGTGGGGAGGCTGAAGCTTTCTTT. Encoded protein: CASSSRGEAEAFF. Full variable domain (remainder filled in from reference TRBV5-1 and TRBJ1-1): KAGVTQTPRYLIKTRGQQVTLSCSPISGHRSVSWYQQTPGQGLQFLFEYFSETQRNKGNFPGRFSGRQFSNSRSEMNVSTLELGDSALYLCASSSRGEAEAFFGQGTRLTVV.

The J gene is TRBJ2-7, the V gene TRBV3-1 (or the pseudogene TRBV3-2); no reliable D call. CDR1 is LGHDT and CDR2 is YNNKEL in the germline V gene (reference sequence). V was clipped by 1 base and J by 3 bases, with 13 bases between them. This CDR3 contains 15 residues. In DNA, the CDR3 is TGTGCCAGCAGCCAAGGGTGGGCCACTCTCTACGAGCAGTACTTC. Translated, it gives CASSQGWATLYEQYF.

The CDR3 nucleotides are TGTGCCAGTAGCGGGGACGGACAGATCCGTACTGAAAAACTGTTTTTT. Protein: CASSGDGQIRTEKLFF. The chain joins TRBV19 to TRBJ1-4, with D perhaps TRBD1 (6 bases). CDR3 size: 16 residues. Germline values: CDR1 LNHDA, CDR2 SQIVND (reference sequence). Trimming left V 6 bases short and J 7 bases short, with 21 bases between.

The V and J genes are TRBV30 and TRBJ1-3; no clear D gene. Per the germline V gene, CDR1 is GTSNPN and CDR2 is SVGIG (reference sequence). Trimming stripped 1 base from V and 0 bases from J, with 10 bases between. The CDR3 sequence is 15 residues long. CDR3 DNA sequence: TGTGCCTGGAGTGACCCCGGGATCTCTGGAAACACCATATATTTT. Its protein is CAWSDPGISGNTIYF.

Remarks on this clone: A read error is likely, as this CDR3 ends without the conserved phenylalanine or tryptophan. The DNA is left out, because the CDR3 cannot be placed on it with certainty; the CDR3 is given as TCRdb lists it. The chain has TRBV23-1 and TRBJ1-4. TRBV23-1 is treated as an ORF (open reading frame) with a function not yet certain. Inclusive of both ends, the CDR3 amounts to 10 amino acids. CDR3 region: CASSREVRRA.

The chain recombines TRBV2 with TRBJ1-1; tentatively, D is TRBD1 (6 bases). The CDR3 covers 17 residues. Looked up from germline, CDR1 is SNHLY and CDR2 is FYNNEI. Trimming shortened V by 5 bases and J by 0 bases, and 19 bases separated the two germline ends. The CDR3 DNA reads TGTGCCAGCAGTTTTCACGGATTAACAGGGCTGAACACTGAAGCTTTCTTT. It is translated as CASSFHGLTGLNTEAFF.

This chain links TRBV9 with TRBJ1-4; 8 bases fit TRBD1. Germline lookup yields CDR1 SGDLS and CDR2 YYNGEE. This CDR3 is built from 18 residues. V dropped 3 bases and J dropped 6; count of bases not matched to a gene: 16. The CDR3 nucleotides read TGTGCCAGCAGCGCTCGCCTCGGGACAGGCATCCTAGATGAAAAACTGTTTTTT. As protein: CASSARLGTGILDEKLFF.